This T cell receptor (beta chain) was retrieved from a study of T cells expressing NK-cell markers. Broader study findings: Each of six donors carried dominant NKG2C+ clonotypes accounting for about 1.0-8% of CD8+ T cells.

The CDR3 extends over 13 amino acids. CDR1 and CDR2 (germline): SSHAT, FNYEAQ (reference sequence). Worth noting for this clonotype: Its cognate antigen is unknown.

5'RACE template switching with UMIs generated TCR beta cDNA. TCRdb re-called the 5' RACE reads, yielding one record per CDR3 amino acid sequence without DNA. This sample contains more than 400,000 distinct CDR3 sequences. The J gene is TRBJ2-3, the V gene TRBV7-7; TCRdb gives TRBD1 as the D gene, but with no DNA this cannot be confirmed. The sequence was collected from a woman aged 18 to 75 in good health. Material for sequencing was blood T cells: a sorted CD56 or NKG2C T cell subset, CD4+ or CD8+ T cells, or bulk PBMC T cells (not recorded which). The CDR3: CASSYTGSDTQYF.